The 26 T cell receptor beta chains below were found in one sample sequenced in a study of blood T cells in healthy people across ages. It was with a sample-barcoded 5' primer and a J-beta primer mix that a second PCR of about 6 to 12 cycles was run. A single record per CDR3 protein comes from TCRdb applying MiXCR to the 5' RACE reads. Here the sample spans fewer than 800,000 distinct CDR3 sequences, around 48% being singletons. Sequenced: blood. The receptors come from a woman aged 60-70 years in good health.

This chain joins TRBV12-3 or TRBV12-4 and TRBJ2-2; 7 bases are a match to TRBD2. After removal of 8 bases from V and 4 bases from J, the junction contained 4 bases not matched to a gene. The CDR3 covers 13 residues. The CDR3: CASAGGITGELFF. CDR3 sequence (DNA): TGTGCCAGCGCCGGGGGGATCACCGGGGAGCTGTTTTTT.

This clonotype was counted a few times. Here the CDR3 reads CASRAPGDTYEQYF. CDR3 coding DNA: TGCGCCAGCAGGGCACCAGGGGATACCTACGAGCAGTACTTC. The chain links TRBV5-1 to TRBJ2-7; D perhaps matches TRBD1 (6 bases). This CDR3 is 14 amino acids long. Trimming pared 5 bases from V and 2 bases from J, leaving 14 bases between. Germline lookup yields CDR1 SGHRS and CDR2 YFSETQ.

The V call is TRBV3-1, the J call TRBJ2-4; D might be TRBD1 or TRBD2, each matching 6 bases. Per germline, CDR1 LGHDT and CDR2 YNNKEL (reference sequence). This CDR3 region has 11 residues. Trimming removed 2 bases from V and 13 bases from J, with 9 bases in between. In DNA form, the CDR3 reads TGTGCCAGCAGCCAAAGGGGGGAGCAGTACTTC. Translated, it gives CASSQRGEQYF.

This clonotype was recorded many times. The chain has TRBV7-6 and TRBJ2-3; D unresolved. The germline V gene encodes CDR1 SGHVS and CDR2 FNYEAQ. The V and J ends lost 1 base and 4 bases respectively, with 12 bases between them. The CDR3 spans 15 residues. In nucleotides, the CDR3 is TGTGCCAGCAGCTTAGTGTCAAGGTTTGCAGATACGCAGTATTTT. Protein: CASSLVSRFADTQYF. Filled out from reference TRBV7-6 and TRBJ2-3, the complete variable domain reads GAGVSQSPRYKVTKRGQDVALRCDPISGHVSLYWYRQALGQGPEFLTYFNYEAQQDKSGLPNDRFSAERPEGSISTLTIQRTEQRDSAMYRCASSLVSRFADTQYFGPGTRLTVL.

This sequence joins TRBV6-1 and TRBJ2-1, with 9 bases that match TRBD1. In germline, CDR1 is MNHNS, CDR2 SASEGT. V shed 8 bases and J 7 bases; nucleotides not matched to a gene: 3. The CDR3 covers 12 residues. CDR3 region: CASRQGGNEQFF. DNA of the CDR3: TGTGCCAGCCGACAGGGGGGGAATGAGCAGTTCTTC.

In regard to this clonotype: A much more abundant neighbour one base away suggests this may be a read error. The V and J genes are TRBV7-9 and TRBJ1-6; D is unresolved. The CDR3 extends over 13 amino acids. From germline, CDR1 is SEHNR and CDR2 FQNEAQ (reference sequence). V was pared by 4 bases and J by 8 bases, with 9 bases between. The CDR3 loop is CASSWTDYSPLHF. The DNA for the CDR3 is TGTGCCAGCAGCTGGACGGATTATTCACCCCTCCACTTT.

The J gene is TRBJ2-5, the V gene TRBV27; 11 nucleotides align to TRBD2. The germline gives CDR1 MNHEY, CDR2 SMNVEV (reference sequence). The length of the CDR3 is 17 residues. With 5 bases clipped from V and 5 bases from J, the junction kept 13 bases outside the gene matches. The CDR3 region has the DNA TGTGCCAGCAGTAAGGGGGCACTAGCGGGAGATCGGGAGACCCAGTACTTC. Amino acids: CASSKGALAGDRETQYF.

The chain joins TRBV25-1 to TRBJ2-5; D is unclear. V was clipped by 2 bases and J by 1 base, with 29 bases between them. CDR1 is MGHDK, CDR2 SYGVNS, per germline. This CDR3 has 21 residues. The CDR3 protein is CASSEPQPLGQAGPVQETQYF. CDR3 coding DNA: TGTGCCAGCAGTGAACCACAGCCCCTAGGGCAAGCAGGCCCAGTCCAAGAGACCCAGTACTTC.

The chain couples TRBV6-2 or TRBV6-3 to TRBJ1-1; D remains unclear. Deletions cut 2 bases from V and 0 bases from J, with 7 bases between. The CDR3 runs to 14 residues. Germline V gene lookup returns CDR1 MNHEY and CDR2 SVGEGT. CDR3 sequence (DNA): TGTGCCAGCAGTTACGCGTGGGTGAACACTGAAGCTTTCTTT. It encodes CASSYAWVNTEAFF.

This clonotype was counted between two and nine times. The chain couples TRBV28 to TRBJ2-1; a weak D match, TRBD2 (6 bases). The CDR3 spans 12 residues. Per germline, CDR1 MDHEN and CDR2 SYDVKM. The V end was cut by 5 bases, the J end by 10 bases, with 12 bases between. CDR3 loop: CASSHRGGEQFF. CDR3 in DNA: TGTGCCAGCAGTCACCGGGGAGGCGAGCAGTTCTTC.

This chain uses TRBV3-1 with TRBJ1-2; 9 bases line up with TRBD1. The CDR3 is 14 residues long. Germline CDR1 is LGHDT and CDR2 is YNNKEL (reference sequence). Trimming cost V 4 bases and J 7 bases; bases outside gene matches: 7. The DNA for the CDR3 is TGTGCCAGCAGCCTTTGGGACAGGGATGGTGGCTACACCTTC. Translating it yields CASSLWDRDGGYTF. The variable domain in full, with the rest retrieved from reference TRBV3-1 and TRBJ1-2, is DTAVSQTPKYLVTQMGNDKSIKCEQNLGHDTMYWYKQDSKKFLKIMFSYNNKELIINETVPNRFSPKSPDKAHLNLHINSLELGDSAVYFCASSLWDRDGGYTFGSGTRLTVV.

This clonotype has only a few counts. V and J are TRBV20-1 and TRBJ1-1; TRBD1 agrees at 7 bases. J was trimmed by 4 bases and V by 3 bases; bases with no gene match: 8. Germline CDR1 is DFQATT and CDR2 is SNEGSKA (reference sequence). This CDR3 comprises 14 residues. Here the CDR3 reads CSASPARGRTEAFF. The CDR3 bases are TGCAGTGCTAGCCCGGCAAGGGGGCGCACTGAAGCTTTCTTT.

J is TRBJ2-4 and V is TRBV9, with TRBD1 as a possible D gene (5 bases). In germline, CDR1 is SGDLS, CDR2 YYNGEE. The CDR3 is 18 residues long. V shed 4 bases and J shed 13 bases, with 33 bases lying between them. For the CDR3, the DNA is TGTGCCAGCAGCTCGCCCCCGGCTAGAGAACCCTGGGGCAATGAGCAGTACTTC. Amino acid sequence: CASSSPPAREPWGNEQYF.

V usage is TRBV3-1 and J usage is TRBJ1-4, with a weak D call TRBD1 (6 bases). The germline V gene has CDR1 LGHDT and CDR2 YNNKEL (reference sequence). The V end was cut by 4 bases, the J end by 2 bases, with 14 bases between. This CDR3 contains 16 residues. The CDR3: CASSLRRGGTNEKLFF. In DNA form, the CDR3 reads TGTGCCAGCAGCCTCCGAAGGGGGGGCACTAATGAAAAACTGTTTTTT.

The chain has TRBV5-6 and TRBJ1-2; tentative D call: TRBD1 (5 bases). CDR1 and CDR2 (germline): SGHDT, YYEEEE. V lost 0 bases and J lost 2, with 11 bases in between. The CDR3 loop spans 15 amino acids. The CDR3 DNA is TGTGCCAGCAGCTTGGCCGAATGGGGGAACTATGGCTACACCTTC. Translation gives CASSLAEWGNYGYTF. Together with reference TRBV5-6 and TRBJ1-2, the CDR3 gives the full variable domain: DAGVTQSPTHLIKTRGQQVTLRCSPKSGHDTVSWYQQALGQGPQFIFQYYEEEERQRGNFPDRFSGHQFPNYSSELNVNALLLGDSALYLCASSLAEWGNYGYTFGSGTRLTVV.

This clonotype was seen ten or more times. The chain combines TRBV2 with TRBJ2-4; TRBD2 might be the D (5 bases). Looked up from germline, CDR1 is SNHLY and CDR2 is FYNNEI. The V end was cut by 6 bases, the J end by 3 bases, with 15 bases between. The CDR3 loop spans 15 amino acids. In DNA, the CDR3 is TGTGCCAGCAGAACCCCGACGGCGGGCAAAAACATTCAGTACTTC. Translated, it gives CASRTPTAGKNIQYF.

This CDR3 is CASKIWATNEKLFF. The CDR3 bases are TGCGCCAGCAAGATTTGGGCAACTAATGAAAAACTGTTTTTT. The chain combines TRBV5-1 with TRBJ1-4; D not resolved. CDR1 and CDR2 (germline): SGHRS, YFSETQ. The CDR3 runs 14 residues. Between the trimmed V and J ends, which lost 6 bases and 0 bases, there was a span of 9 bases.

This clonotype appeared a few times. The rearrangement links TRBV12-3 or TRBV12-4 to TRBJ2-1; 7 bases match TRBD2. With V trimmed by 7 bases and J by 0 bases, 3 bases remained unmatched. The CDR3 spans 14 residues. CDR3 DNA sequence: TGTGCCAGCAACGGCGGGAGCTCCTACAATGAGCAGTTCTTC. Translated, it gives CASNGGSSYNEQFF.

The rearrangement uses TRBV7-3 and TRBJ1-6; possibly TRBD1 for D (5 bases). Germline V gene lookup returns CDR1 SGHTA and CDR2 FQGTGA. V lost 1 base, J lost 7 bases, and 11 bases lay in between. The CDR3 runs 15 residues. CDR3 in amino acids: CASSLNGQGNSPLHF. The CDR3 region has the DNA TGTGCCAGCAGCTTAAACGGGCAGGGCAATTCACCCCTCCACTTT.

The CDR3 nucleotides are TGTGCCAGCAGCTTACTGGAGGGCCCCAGCACAGATACGCAGTATTTT. As protein: CASSLLEGPSTDTQYF. This rearrangement joins TRBV7-9 to TRBJ2-3, with a tentative D call TRBD2 (6 bases). The CDR3 sequence is 16 residues long. Germline V lookup: CDR1 SEHNR, CDR2 FQNEAQ (reference sequence). V gave up 2 bases and J gave up 0 bases, with 12 bases separating them.

This clonotype was counted only a few times. This sequence joins TRBV20-1 and TRBJ2-5, with TRBD2 matching 8 bases. The CDR3 totals 15 residues. Trimming cost V 2 bases and J 2 bases; bases outside gene matches: 7. CDR1 DFQATT and CDR2 SNEGSKA come from the germline V gene (reference sequence). The CDR3 sequence is CSARFGTSKQETQYF. The CDR3 coding sequence is TGCAGTGCTAGATTTGGGACTAGTAAACAAGAGACCCAGTACTTC.

In this sample, this clonotype turned up a few times. V and J are TRBV29-1 and TRBJ1-5, with 9 nucleotides matching TRBD1. The CDR3 loop spans 15 amino acids. Germline CDR1 is SQVTM and CDR2 is ANQGSEA. Trimming cost V 6 bases and J 6 bases; bases outside gene matches: 12. CDR3 protein: CSVAAGQGVGQPQHF. In DNA, the CDR3 is TGCAGCGTGGCCGCGGGACAGGGAGTGGGTCAGCCCCAGCATTTT.

The chain has TRBV7-2 and TRBJ2-5, with D perhaps TRBD1 (7 bases). Between the trimmed V and J ends, which lost 4 bases and 1 base, there was a span of 10 bases. In germline, CDR1 is SGHTA, CDR2 FQGNSA. This CDR3 spans 14 amino acids. The DNA for the CDR3 is TGTGCCAGCAGCTGGAGGGACAGCCAAGAGACCCAGTACTTC. Amino acids: CASSWRDSQETQYF.

This clonotype was seen a few times. The rearrangement uses TRBV7-2 and TRBJ2-7; 9 bases map to TRBD1. The length of the CDR3 is 15 residues. J was trimmed by 3 bases and V by 4 bases; bases with no gene match: 7. Germline assignment: CDR1 SGHTA and CDR2 FQGNSA. The CDR3 DNA is TGTGCCAGCAGCTCCTCGGACAGGGGTGGCTACGAGCAGTACTTC. Its translation is CASSSSDRGGYEQYF.

This clonotype was detected only once. The chain recombines TRBV7-2 with TRBJ2-2; possible D gene TRBD1, 5 bases. The CDR3 runs 14 residues. Per germline, CDR1 SGHTA and CDR2 FQGNSA. V lost 8 bases and J lost 4, with 14 bases in between. The CDR3 coding sequence is TGTGCCAGCGGAAAGCAGGGCCCCACCGGGGAGCTGTTTTTT. Protein: CASGKQGPTGELFF.

V is TRBV20-1 and J is TRBJ2-1; maybe TRBD1 (5 bases). V was cut by 0 bases and J by 3 bases, with 12 bases left in between. Germline V gives CDR1 DFQATT, CDR2 SNEGSKA (reference sequence). The CDR3 is 15 residues long. As DNA, the CDR3 is TGCAGTGCTAGAGATGCGCAGGGCGGCTACAATGAGCAGTTCTTC. Its translation: CSARDAQGGYNEQFF.